This TCR beta chain was recovered during a study of Ad26.COV2.S vaccination and SARS-CoV-2 variants. Study-level results: Non-spike TCR breadth did not differ much between vaccine and placebo recipients. In TCR breadth and depth analyses, total T cell responses may have been underestimated.

For this clone: What it binds is unknown.

V was shortened by 3 bases and J by 5 bases, with 15 bases between the two germline ends. CDR3 length equals 15 residues. Per the germline V gene, CDR1 is SGDLS and CDR2 is YYNGEE. The treatment was: around 19 received Ad26.COV2.S at low or high dose, single or two shots; several received placebo; per-sample allocation not given. Sampling was performed 63 days after the first vaccine or placebo injection. Sequencing used immunoSEQ multiplex PCR; TCRdb keeps in-frame clones, though not all of them. The data contain about 440,000 clones, roughly 87% of them singletons. Material: peripheral blood, obtained in a trial of Ad26.COV2.S vaccine versus placebo. This sequence was found in a person aged 18-60 years who received the Ad26.COV2.S COVID-19 vaccine or a placebo. The chain joins TRBV9 to TRBJ2-1; TRBD2 is a possible D gene (5 bases). This CDR3 is CASSANSGYHNEQFF. Written as DNA, the CDR3 is TGTGCCAGCAGCGCAAACAGCGGTTACCACAATGAGCAGTTCTTC.